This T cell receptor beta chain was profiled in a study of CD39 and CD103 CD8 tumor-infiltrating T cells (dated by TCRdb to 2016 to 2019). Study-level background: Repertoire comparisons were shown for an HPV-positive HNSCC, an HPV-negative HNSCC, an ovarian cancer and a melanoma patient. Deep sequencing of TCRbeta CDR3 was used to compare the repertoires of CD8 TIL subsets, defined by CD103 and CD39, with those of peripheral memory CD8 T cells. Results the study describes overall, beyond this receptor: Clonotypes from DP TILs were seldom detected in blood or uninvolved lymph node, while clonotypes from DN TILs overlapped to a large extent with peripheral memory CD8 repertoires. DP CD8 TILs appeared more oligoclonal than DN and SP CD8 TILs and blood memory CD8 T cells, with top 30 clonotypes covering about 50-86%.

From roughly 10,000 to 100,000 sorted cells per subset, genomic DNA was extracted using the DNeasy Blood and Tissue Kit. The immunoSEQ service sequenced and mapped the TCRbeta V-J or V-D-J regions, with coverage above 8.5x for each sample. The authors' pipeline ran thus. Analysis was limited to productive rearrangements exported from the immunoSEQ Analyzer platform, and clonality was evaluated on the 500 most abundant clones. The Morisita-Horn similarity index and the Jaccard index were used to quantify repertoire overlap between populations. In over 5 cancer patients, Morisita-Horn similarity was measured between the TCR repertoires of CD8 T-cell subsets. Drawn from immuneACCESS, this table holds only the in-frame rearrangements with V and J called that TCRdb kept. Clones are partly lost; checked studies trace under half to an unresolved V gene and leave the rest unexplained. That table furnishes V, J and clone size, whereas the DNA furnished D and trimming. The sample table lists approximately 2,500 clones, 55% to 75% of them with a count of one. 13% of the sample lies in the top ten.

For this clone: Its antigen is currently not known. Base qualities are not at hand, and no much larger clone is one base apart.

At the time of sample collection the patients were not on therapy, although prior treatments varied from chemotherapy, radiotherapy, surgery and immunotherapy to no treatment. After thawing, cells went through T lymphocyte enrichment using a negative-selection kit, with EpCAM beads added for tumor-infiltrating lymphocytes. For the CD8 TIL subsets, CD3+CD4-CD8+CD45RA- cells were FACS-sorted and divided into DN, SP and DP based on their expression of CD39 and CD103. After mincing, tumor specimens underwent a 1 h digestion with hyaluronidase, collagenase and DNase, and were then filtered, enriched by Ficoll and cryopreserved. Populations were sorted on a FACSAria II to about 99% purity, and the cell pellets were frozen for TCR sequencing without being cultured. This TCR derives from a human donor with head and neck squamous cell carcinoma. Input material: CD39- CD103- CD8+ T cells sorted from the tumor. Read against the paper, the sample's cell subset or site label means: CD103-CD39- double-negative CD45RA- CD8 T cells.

This receptor carries the CDR3 CASSVTGTPGYGYTF. The DNA is TGTGCCAGCAGCGTTACAGGGACCCCCGGCTATGGCTACACCTTC. The rearrangement joined TRBV9 to TRBJ1-2; TRBD1 could be the D gene, as 6 bases match. The CDR1 and CDR2 encoded by the germline V gene are SGDLS and YYNGEE. The CDR3 runs 15 amino acids, cysteine and phenylalanine included. Solely the CDR3 DNA is kept, with 45 bases framed from the first base. V loses 2 bases, J loses 4 bases, and the germline ends lie 15 bases apart.